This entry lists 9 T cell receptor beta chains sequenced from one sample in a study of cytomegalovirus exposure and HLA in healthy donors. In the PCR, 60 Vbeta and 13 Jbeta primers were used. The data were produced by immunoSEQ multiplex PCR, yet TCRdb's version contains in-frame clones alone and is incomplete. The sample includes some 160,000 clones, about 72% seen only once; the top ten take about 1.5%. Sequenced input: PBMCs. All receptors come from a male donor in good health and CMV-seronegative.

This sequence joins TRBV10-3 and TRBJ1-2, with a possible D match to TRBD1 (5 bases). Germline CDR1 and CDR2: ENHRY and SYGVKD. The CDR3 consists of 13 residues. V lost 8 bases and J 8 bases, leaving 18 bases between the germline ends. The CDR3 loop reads CAIRRQGGLGYTF. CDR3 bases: TGTGCCATCCGTCGGCAGGGTGGGCTCGGCTACACCTTC.

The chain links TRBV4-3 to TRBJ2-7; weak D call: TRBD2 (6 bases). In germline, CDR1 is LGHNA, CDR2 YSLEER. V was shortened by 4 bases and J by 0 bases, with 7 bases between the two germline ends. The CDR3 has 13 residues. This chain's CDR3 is CASSRGNSYEQYF. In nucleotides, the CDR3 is TGCGCCAGCAGCCGCGGGAACTCCTACGAGCAGTACTTC.

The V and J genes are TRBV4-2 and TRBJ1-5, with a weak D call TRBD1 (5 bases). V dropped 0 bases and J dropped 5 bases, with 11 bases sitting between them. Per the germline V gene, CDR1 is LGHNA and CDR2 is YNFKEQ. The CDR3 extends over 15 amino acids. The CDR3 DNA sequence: TGTGCCAGCAGCCAAGATTGGGGAGGGGATCAGCCCCAGCATTTT. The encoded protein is CASSQDWGGDQPQHF.

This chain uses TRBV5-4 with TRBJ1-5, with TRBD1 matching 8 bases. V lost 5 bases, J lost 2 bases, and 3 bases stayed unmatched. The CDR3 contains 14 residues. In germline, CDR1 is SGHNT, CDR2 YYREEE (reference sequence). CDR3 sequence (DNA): TGTGCCAGCAGTAAACAGGGGGGCAATCAGCCCCAGCATTTT. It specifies CASSKQGGNQPQHF. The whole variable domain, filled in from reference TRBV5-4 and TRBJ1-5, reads ETGVTQSPTHLIKTRGQQVTLRCSSQSGHNTVSWYQQALGQGPQFIFQYYREEENGRGNFPPRFSGLQFPNYSSELNVNALELDDSALYLCASSKQGGNQPQHFGDGTRLSIL.

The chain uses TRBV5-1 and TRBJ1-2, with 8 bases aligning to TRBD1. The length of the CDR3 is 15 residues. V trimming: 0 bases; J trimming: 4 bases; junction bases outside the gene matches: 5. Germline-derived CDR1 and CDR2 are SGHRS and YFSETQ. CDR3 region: CASSLDQGAGYGYTF. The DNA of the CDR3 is TGCGCCAGCAGCTTGGACCAGGGGGCCGGCTATGGCTACACCTTC. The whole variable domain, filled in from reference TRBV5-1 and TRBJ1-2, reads KAGVTQTPRYLIKTRGQQVTLSCSPISGHRSVSWYQQTPGQGLQFLFEYFSETQRNKGNFPGRFSGRQFSNSRSEMNVSTLELGDSALYLCASSLDQGAGYGYTFGSGTRLTVV.

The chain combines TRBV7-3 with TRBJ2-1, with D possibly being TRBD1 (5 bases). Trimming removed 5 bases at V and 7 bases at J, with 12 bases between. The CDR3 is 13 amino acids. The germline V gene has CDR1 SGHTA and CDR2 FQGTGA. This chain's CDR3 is CASSINQGNEQFF. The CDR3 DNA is TGTGCCAGCAGCATAAATCAGGGAAATGAGCAGTTCTTC. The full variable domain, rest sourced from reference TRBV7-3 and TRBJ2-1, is GAGVSQTPSNKVTEKGKYVELRCDPISGHTALYWYRQSLGQGPEFLIYFQGTGAADDSGLPNDRFFAVRPEGSVSTLKIQRTERGDSAVYLCASSINQGNEQFFGPGTRLTVL.

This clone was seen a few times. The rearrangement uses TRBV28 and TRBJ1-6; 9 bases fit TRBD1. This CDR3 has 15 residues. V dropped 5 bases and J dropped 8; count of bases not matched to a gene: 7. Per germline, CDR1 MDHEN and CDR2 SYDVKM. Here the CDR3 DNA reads TGTGCCAGCAGTACAACCGGGACAGGGTATTCACCCCTCCACTTT. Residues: CASSTTGTGYSPLHF.

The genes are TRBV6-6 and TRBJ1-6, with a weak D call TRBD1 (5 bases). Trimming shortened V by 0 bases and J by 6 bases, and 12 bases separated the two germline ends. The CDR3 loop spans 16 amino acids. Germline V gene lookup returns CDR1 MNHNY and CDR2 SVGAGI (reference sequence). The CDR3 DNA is TGTGCCAGCAGTTACTCGGGGTCAGGGATTAATTCACCCCTCCACTTT. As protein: CASSYSGSGINSPLHF.

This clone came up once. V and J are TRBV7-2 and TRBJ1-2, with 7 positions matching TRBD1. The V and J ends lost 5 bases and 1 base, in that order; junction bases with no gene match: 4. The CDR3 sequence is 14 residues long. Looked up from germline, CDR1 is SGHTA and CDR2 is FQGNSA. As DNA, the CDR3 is TGTGCCAGCAGCCCGACAGGGATTAACTATGGCTACACCTTC. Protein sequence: CASSPTGINYGYTF.